This T cell receptor (beta chain) was sequenced during a study of blood T cell repertoires in COVID-19. In the study overall: Sites in the United States, Italy and Spain provided acute and convalescent COVID-19 samples. PBMCs, B-cell-depleted T cells, or T cells provided the cDNA or gDNA that made up the material.

Methods used by the authors: Estimation of nucleated cell counts relied on the amplification of reference gene primers. The repertoire was sequenced with immunoSEQ multiplex PCR; TCRdb's copy has only in-frame clones and lacks some. The D gene and trimming were derived from the DNA, and the V and J assignments and clone size from that table. The repertoire holds some 120,000 clones, with 70% to 80% as singletons. This clone occurred once. This receptor was taken from a human donor in a cohort sampled during active COVID-19. The sequencing input was peripheral blood.

This CDR3 is CASSLDGQAGAEAFF. CDR3 DNA sequence: TGTGCCAGCAGCTTAGATGGCCAGGCGGGCGCTGAAGCTTTCTTT. The genes are TRBV11-2 and TRBJ1-1; D is ambiguous. The CDR3 spans 15 residues. Per the germline V gene, CDR1 is SGHAT and CDR2 is FQNNGV. With 0 bases removed from V and 6 bases from J, the gap between germline ends came to 14 bases.